This is a list of T cell receptor beta chains from one sample in a study of beta chain features in type 1 diabetes. Generated by immunoSEQ multiplex PCR, the TCRdb table keeps only in-frame clones and is missing some. The sample lists some 45,000 clones, over 60% seen once, with 2% to 2.5% in the top ten. Sequences were obtained from Tregs from blood. The receptors were gathered from a young woman with type 1 diabetes. Each CDR3 is given with its conserved first and last residue. A D gene is named only where the DNA matches it firmly. Clone size is stated in some rows and not others, as once, few, many or a class when expanded.

clone_size,j_call,v_call,d_call,cdr3_nt,cdr3_aa
.,TRBJ1-1,TRBV30,TRBD1,TGTGCCTGGAGTAGATCGGACAGGGGCACTGAAGCTTTCTTT,CAWSRSDRGTEAFF
once,TRBJ2-7,TRBV15,TRBD2,TGTGCCACCAGCAGAGGAACTGGACTAGCGGAATCCGCGGAGTACGAGCAGTACTTC,CATSRGTGLAESAEYEQYF
.,TRBJ1-2,TRBV27,TRBD1,TGTGCCAGCAGTCCACGGACAGGGCGTCTCTATGGCTACACCTTC,CASSPRTGRLYGYTF
.,TRBJ2-3,TRBV7-8,.,TGTGCCAGCAGCTTCAGACACACGGGAGCAGATACGCAGTATTTT,CASSFRHTGADTQYF
.,TRBJ1-2,TRBV18,.,TGTGCCAGCTCACCGGGTCAGGGTAGTAACTATGGCTACACCTTC,CASSPGQGSNYGYTF
.,TRBJ1-2,TRBV29-1,TRBD1,TGCAGCGTTGCCCCGGGACAGTCCTATCAGGGCTACACCTTC,CSVAPGQSYQGYTF
.,TRBJ2-7,TRBV18,.,TGTGCCAGCTCGGTGACATCCGTTCGGTACTTC,CASSVTSVRYF
few,TRBJ1-1,TRBV4-3,.,TGCGCCAGCAGCCCCGGAGGGGGGGCTGAAGCTTTCTTT,CASSPGGGAEAFF
.,TRBJ2-2,TRBV7-2,.,TGTGCCAGCAGCCCCGCTGGACGGCCCGGGAAGCTGTTTTTT,CASSPAGRPGKLFF
.,TRBJ2-7,TRBV19,TRBD1,TGTGCCAGTAGTCCCGGGACAGGGGGCTCGATCGAGCAGTACTTC,CASSPGTGGSIEQYF
.,TRBJ2-3,TRBV5-1,.,TGCGCCAGCAGCTTGGATGCGAATACGCAGTATTTT,CASSLDANTQYF